Below, one T cell receptor beta chain is given with its context. Its antigen is not yet known. No much larger clonotype is one base removed from it; base qualities were not supplied. This entry comes from a study of CD8 T cells in ankylosing spondylitis (dated by TCRdb to about 2017). About the study as a whole: To find TCR variants linked to disease, the study profiled T cell receptor beta repertoires in ankylosing spondylitis patients and healthy donors. Peripheral blood was sampled, and synovial fluid was also collected from ankylosing spondylitis patients. The whole study cohort included over 85 healthy donors and about two dozen ankylosing spondylitis patients.

The germline V gene gives CDR1 as MNHNS and CDR2 as SASEGT. The CDR3 sequence holds 15 residues, the cysteine and phenylalanine included. Here the CDR3 DNA is all that survives: 45 bases in frame from base 1. The V end loses 7 bases and the J end loses 2 bases, and a stretch of 15 bases separates them. Overall results and qualifications from the work: A TCR beta motif made up of roughly eight highly homologous amino acid variants appeared to be characteristic of blood from ankylosing spondylitis patients. The disease-linked clones showed a CD8+ phenotype and occurred at relatively low frequencies in peripheral blood. The disease-linked clones were reported as significantly enriched in matched synovial fluid samples from ankylosing spondylitis patients. Some TCR beta motif variants had previously been reported in synovial fluid and blood of reactive arthritis patients, which suggested common disease-initiation mechanisms.

For each ankylosing spondylitis patient, the synovial fluid sample was matched to a blood sample from that same patient. Sequencer: Illumina HiSeq 2500. TCR beta libraries were prepared by quantitative 5'-RACE with molecular barcodes. As for the authors' bioinformatics: A new computational method based on a probabilistic model of VDJ rearrangement was used to identify disease-linked TCR variants. TCRdb applied fastp at Q25 and MiXCR to the public reads, then kept only in-frame beta chains. Duplicate CDR3 protein sequences are folded into a single record with the most common DNA and genes. TCRdb's processing, not the authors', yielded these V and J calls. The sample profile shows roughly 140,000 distinct CDR3 sequences; roughly 44% of them were found once. The top ten clones comprise roughly 15% of the sample.

The TCR sequence derives from a male donor with ankylosing spondylitis. Sequenced: synovial fluid, either unsorted or a sorted T cell fraction (not recorded which). The chain is made from TRBV6-1 and TRBJ1-5; TRBD1 is a weak D gene call, 5 bases matching. The sequence in DNA is TGTGCCAGCAACAGGTCCGTGAGACGCAATCAGCCCCAGCATTTT. Translated, this gives CASNRSVRRNQPQHF.